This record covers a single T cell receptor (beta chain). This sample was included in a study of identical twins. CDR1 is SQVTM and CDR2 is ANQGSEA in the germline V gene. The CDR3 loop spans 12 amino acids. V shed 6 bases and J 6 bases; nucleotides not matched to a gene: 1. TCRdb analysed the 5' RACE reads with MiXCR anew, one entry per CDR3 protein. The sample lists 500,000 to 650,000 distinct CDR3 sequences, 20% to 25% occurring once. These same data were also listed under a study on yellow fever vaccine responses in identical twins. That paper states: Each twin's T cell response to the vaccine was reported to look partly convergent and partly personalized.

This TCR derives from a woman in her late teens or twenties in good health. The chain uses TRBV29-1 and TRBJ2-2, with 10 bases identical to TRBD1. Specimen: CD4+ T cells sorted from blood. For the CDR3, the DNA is TGCAGCGTGGACAGGGGGGCCGGGGAGCTGTTTTTT. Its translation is CSVDRGAGELFF.